This T cell receptor beta chain is from a study of response to subunit inactivated influenza vaccine. Study findings and constraints: The authors proposed limited new T cell recruitment per seasonal influenza vaccination.

This clonotype was detected a few times. The target antigen is unknown. Losses at the gene ends were 2 bases for V and 0 bases for J; bases not matched to a gene: 7. CDR1 is LGHNA, CDR2 YSLEER, per germline. The CDR3 runs 16 residues. TCRdb called the RT-PCR reads again in MiXCR, with one record for every CDR3 protein. The data show about half a million distinct CDR3 sequences, 10% to 11% seen once. The receptor was derived from a man aged 45 to 65 who received an inactivated influenza vaccine. This specimen was PBMCs from blood, taken roughly 47 days after vaccination. The rearrangement joins TRBV4-3 to TRBJ2-7; 7 positions match TRBD1. The CDR3 nucleotides read TGCGCCAGCAGCCAAACCCGGACAGGCAACTCCTACGAGCAGTACTTC. Translating it yields CASSQTRTGNSYEQYF.